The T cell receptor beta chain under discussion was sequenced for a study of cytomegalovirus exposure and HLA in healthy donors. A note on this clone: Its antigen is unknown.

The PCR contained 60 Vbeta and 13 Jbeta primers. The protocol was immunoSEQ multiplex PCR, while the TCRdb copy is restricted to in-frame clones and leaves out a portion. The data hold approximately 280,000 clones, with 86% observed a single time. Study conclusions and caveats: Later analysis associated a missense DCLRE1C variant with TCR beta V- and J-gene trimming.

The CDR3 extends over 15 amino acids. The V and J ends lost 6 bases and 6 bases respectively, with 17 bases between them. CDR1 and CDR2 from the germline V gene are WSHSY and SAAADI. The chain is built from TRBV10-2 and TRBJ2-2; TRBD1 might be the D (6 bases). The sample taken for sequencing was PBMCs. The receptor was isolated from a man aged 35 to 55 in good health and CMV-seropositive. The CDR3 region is CASRSGQGLPGELFF. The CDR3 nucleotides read TGCGCCAGCAGGAGTGGTCAGGGGCTCCCCGGGGAGCTGTTTTTT.